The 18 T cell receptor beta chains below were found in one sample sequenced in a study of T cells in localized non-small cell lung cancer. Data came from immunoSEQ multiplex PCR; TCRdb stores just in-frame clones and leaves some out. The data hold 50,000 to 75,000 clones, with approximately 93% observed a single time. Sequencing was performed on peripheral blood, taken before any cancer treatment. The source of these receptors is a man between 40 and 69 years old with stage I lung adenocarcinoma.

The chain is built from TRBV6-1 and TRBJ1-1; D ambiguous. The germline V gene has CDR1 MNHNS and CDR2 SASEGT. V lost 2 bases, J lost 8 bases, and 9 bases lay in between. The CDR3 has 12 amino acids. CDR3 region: CASSESVTEAFF. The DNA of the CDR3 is TGTGCCAGCAGTGAATCAGTGACGGAAGCTTTCTTT.

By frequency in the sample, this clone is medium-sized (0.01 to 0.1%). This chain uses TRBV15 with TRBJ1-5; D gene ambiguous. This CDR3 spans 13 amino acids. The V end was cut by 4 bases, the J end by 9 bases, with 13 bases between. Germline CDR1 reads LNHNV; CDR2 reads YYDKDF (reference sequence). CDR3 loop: CATSTTELRPQHF. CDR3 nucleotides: TGTGCCACCAGCACGACGGAGCTTCGGCCCCAGCATTTT.

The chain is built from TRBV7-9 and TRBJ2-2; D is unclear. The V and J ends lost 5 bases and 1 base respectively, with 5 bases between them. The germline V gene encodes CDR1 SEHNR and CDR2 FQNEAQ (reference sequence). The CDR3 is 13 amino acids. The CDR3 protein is CASSPENTGELFF. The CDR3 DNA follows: TGTGCCAGCAGCCCAGAGAACACCGGGGAGCTGTTTTTT.

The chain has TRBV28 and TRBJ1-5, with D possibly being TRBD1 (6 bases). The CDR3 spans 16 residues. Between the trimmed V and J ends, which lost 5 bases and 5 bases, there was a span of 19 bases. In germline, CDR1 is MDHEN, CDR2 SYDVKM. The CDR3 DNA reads TGTGCCAGCAGTCCCTTACTGGGGGGCGGAGATCAGCCCCAGCATTTT. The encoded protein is CASSPLLGGGDQPQHF.

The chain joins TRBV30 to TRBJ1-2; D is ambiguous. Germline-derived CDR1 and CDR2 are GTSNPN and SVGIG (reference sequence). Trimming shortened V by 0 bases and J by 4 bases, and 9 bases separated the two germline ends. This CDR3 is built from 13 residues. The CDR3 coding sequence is TGTGCCTGGAGTGTAGAGGGAGTCTATGGCTACACCTTC. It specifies CAWSVEGVYGYTF.

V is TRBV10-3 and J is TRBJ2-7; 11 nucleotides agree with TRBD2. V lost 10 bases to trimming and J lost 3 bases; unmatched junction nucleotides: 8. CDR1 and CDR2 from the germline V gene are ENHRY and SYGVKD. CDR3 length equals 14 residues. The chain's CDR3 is CATSRTSGLYEQYF. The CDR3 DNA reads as TGTGCCACCTCCCGGACTAGCGGGCTCTACGAGCAGTACTTC.

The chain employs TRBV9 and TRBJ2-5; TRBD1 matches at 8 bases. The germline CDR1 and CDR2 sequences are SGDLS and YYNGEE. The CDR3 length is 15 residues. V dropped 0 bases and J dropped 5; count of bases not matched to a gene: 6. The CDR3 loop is CASSVGGRGQETQYF. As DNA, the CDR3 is TGTGCCAGCAGCGTAGGGGGCAGGGGGCAGGAGACCCAGTACTTC.

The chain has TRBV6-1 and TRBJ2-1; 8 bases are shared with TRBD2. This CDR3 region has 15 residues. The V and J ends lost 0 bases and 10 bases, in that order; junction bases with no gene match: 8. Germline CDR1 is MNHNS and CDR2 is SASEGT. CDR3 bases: TGTGCCAGCAGTGAAGCGCCCGGGGGGGATAAGGAGCAGTTCTTC. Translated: CASSEAPGGDKEQFF.

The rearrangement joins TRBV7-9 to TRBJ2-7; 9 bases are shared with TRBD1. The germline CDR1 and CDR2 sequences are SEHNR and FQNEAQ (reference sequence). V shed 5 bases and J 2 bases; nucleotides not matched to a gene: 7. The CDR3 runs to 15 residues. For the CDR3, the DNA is TGTGCCAGCAGCCGAACAGGGGGCGAAACCTACGAGCAGTACTTC. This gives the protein CASSRTGGETYEQYF.

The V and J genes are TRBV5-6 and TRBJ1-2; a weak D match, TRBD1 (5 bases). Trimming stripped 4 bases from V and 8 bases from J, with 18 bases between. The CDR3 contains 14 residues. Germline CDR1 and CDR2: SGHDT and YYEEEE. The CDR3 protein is CASSQGPQGGGYTF. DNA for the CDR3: TGTGCCAGCAGCCAGGGTCCGCAGGGCGGGGGCTACACCTTC.

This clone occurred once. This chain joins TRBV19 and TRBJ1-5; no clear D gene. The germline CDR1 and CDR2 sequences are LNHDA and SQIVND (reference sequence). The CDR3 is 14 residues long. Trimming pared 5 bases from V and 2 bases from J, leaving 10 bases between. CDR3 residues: CASSRTSGNQPQHF. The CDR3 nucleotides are TGTGCCAGTAGTCGGACGAGTGGCAATCAGCCCCAGCATTTT.

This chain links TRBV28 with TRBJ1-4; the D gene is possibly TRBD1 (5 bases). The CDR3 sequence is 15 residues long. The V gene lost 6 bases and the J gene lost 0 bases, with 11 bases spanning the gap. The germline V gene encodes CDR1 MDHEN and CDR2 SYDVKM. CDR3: CASSPGFATNEKLFF. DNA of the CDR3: TGTGCCAGCAGCCCAGGGTTTGCAACTAATGAAAAACTGTTTTTT.

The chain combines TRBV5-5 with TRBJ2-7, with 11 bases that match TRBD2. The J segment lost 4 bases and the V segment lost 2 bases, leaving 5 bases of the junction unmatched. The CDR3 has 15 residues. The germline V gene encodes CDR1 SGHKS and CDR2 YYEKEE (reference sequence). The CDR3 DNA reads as TGTGCCAGCAGCTTAAGACTAGCGGGAAGATACGAGCAGTACTTC. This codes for CASSLRLAGRYEQYF.

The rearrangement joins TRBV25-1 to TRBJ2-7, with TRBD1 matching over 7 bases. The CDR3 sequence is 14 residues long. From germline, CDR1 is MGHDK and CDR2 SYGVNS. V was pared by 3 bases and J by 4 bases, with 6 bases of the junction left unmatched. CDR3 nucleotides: TGTGCCAGCAGTGATGTAGGGGGCGGGTACGAGCAGTACTTC. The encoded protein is CASSDVGGGYEQYF.

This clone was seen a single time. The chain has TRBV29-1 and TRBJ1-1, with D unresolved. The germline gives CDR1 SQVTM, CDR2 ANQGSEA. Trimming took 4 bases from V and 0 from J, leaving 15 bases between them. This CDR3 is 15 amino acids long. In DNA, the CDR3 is TGCAGCGTTGGGGCACCCCTAGCGATGAACACTGAAGCTTTCTTT. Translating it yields CSVGAPLAMNTEAFF.

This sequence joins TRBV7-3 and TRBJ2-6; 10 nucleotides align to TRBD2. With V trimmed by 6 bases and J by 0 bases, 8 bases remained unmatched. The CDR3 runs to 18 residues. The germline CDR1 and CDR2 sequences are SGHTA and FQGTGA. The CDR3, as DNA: TGTGCCAGCAGTAAAGGGGCTAGCGGGAGCTCTGGGGCCAACGTCCTGACTTTC. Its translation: CASSKGASGSSGANVLTF.

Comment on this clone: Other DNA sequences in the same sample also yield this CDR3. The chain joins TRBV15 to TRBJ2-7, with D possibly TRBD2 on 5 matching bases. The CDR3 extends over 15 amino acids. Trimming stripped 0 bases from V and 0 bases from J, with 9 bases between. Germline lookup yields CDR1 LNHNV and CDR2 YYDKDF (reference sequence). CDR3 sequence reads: CATSRDGGSSYEQYF. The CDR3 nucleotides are TGTGCCACCAGCAGAGACGGAGGCAGCTCCTACGAGCAGTACTTC.

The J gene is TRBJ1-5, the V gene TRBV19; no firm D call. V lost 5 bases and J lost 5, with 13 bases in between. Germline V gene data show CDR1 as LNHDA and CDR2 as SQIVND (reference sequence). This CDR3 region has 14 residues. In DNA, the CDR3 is TGTGCCAGTAGTTCGAGAAGGGAAGATCAGCCCCAGCATTTT. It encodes CASSSRREDQPQHF.